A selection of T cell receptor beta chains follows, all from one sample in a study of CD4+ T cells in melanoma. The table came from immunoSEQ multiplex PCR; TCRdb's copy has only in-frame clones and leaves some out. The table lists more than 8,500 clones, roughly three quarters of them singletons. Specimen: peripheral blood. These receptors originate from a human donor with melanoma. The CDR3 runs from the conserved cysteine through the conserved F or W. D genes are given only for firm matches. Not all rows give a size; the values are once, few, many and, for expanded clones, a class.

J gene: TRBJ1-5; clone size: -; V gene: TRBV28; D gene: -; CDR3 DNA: TGTGCCAGCAGTTTTCCCGACGGATTTCGGCCCCAGCATTTT; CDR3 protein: CASSFPDGFRPQHF
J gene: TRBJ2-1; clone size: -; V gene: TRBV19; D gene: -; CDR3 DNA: TGTGCCAGTAGTATCTCTAGCGGACAGTACAATGAGCAGTTCTTC; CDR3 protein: CASSISSGQYNEQFF
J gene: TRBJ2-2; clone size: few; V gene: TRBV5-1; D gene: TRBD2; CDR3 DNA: TGCGCCAGCAGCTTGGAGAGGTTTAAGGGACTAGCGGTTACCGGGGAGCTGTTTTTT; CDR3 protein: CASSLERFKGLAVTGELFF
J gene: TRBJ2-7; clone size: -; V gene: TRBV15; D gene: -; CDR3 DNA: TGTGCCACCAGCTCCCTACGGAGTTTCCACCCCTACGAGCAGTACTTC; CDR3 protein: CATSSLRSFHPYEQYF
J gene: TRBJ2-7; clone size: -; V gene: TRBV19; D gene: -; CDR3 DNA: TGTGCCAGTAGTCTCGGGAGCTCCTACGAGCAGTACTTC; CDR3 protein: CASSLGSSYEQYF
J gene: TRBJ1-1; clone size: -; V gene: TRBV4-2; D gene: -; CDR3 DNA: TGTGCCAGCAGCTTAGCGGTGGCCACTGAAGCTTTCTTT; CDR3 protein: CASSLAVATEAFF
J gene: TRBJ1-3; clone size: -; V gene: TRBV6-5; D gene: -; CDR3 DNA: TGTGCCAGCAGTTACGCAGGGAGAGACACCATATATTTT; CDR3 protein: CASSYAGRDTIYF
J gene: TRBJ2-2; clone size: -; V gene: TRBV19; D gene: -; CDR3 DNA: TGTGCCAGTAGTATCCGGGCCCGTAACACCGGGGAGCTGTTTTTT; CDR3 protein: CASSIRARNTGELFF
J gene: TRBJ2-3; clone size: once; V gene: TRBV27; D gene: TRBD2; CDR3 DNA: TGTGCCAGCACCCTAGGGACTAGCATCACAGATACGCAGTATTTT; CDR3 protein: CASTLGTSITDTQYF
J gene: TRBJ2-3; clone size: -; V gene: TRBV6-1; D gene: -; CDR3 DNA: TGTGCCAGCAGTGGCAGGGCCATAGGGGTAGATACGCAGTATTTT; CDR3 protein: CASSGRAIGVDTQYF
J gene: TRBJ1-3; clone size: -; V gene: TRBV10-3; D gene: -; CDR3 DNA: TGTGCCATCAGTGGGCCAGGGGAACGGGCAGGGAACACCATATATTTT; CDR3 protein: CAISGPGERAGNTIYF
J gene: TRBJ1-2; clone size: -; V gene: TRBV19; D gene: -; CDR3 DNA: TGTGCCAGTCAGGACCAGCGGGCCTATGGCTACACCTTC; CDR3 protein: CASQDQRAYGYTF
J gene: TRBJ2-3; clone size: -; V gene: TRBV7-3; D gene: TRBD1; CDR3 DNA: TGTGCCAGCAGCGACAGGGGGGGAGATACGCAGTATTTT; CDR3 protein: CASSDRGGDTQYF
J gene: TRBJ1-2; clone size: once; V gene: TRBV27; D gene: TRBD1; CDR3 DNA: TGTGCCAGCAGTTTATCGGACAGGGGAGGGTATGGCTACACCTTC; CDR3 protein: CASSLSDRGGYGYTF
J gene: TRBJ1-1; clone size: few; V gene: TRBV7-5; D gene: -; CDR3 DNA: TGTGCCAGCAGCTTAGACACGAACACTGAAGCTTTCTTT; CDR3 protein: CASSLDTNTEAFF
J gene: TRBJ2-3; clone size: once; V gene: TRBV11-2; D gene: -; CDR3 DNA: TGTGCCAGCAGCAGACGGGGTAGGAGCACAGATACGCAGTATTTT; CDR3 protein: CASSRRGRSTDTQYF
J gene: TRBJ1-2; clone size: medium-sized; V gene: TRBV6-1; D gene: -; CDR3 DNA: TGTGCCAGCAGTGAAGCCCTCATTGCCAACTATGGCTACACCTTC; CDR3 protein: CASSEALIANYGYTF
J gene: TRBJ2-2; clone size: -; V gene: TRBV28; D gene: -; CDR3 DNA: TGTGCCAGCAGTTTTGGTGTAGTTTTCGGGGGTGTTAACACCGGGGAGCTGTTTTTT; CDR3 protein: CASSFGVVFGGVNTGELFF
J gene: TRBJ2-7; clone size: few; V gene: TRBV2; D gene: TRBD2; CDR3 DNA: TGTGCCAGCAGGACCGGGACTAGCGACCACGAGCAGTACTTC; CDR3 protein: CASRTGTSDHEQYF
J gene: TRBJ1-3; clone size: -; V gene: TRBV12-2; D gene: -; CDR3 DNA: TGTGCAAGTCGCAGGGTCTCTGGAAACACCATATATTTT; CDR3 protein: CASRRVSGNTIYF
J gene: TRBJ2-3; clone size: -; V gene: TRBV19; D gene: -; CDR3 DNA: TGTGCCACCCAACTCGGGACACGCACAGATACGCAGTATTTT; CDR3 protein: CATQLGTRTDTQYF
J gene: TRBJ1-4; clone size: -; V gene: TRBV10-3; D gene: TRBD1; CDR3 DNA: TGTGCCATCAGTCCGGGACAGGGGGATAATGAAAAACTGTTTTTT; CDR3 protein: CAISPGQGDNEKLFF
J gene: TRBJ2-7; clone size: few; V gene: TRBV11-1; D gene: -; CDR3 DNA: TGTGCCAGCAGCCACGGGACATCAGGCGTCTACGAGCAGTACTTC; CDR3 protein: CASSHGTSGVYEQYF
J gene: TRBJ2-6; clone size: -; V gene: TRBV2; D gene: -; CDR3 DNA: TGTGCCAGCAGTGAGACTCAGGTCTCTGGGGCCAACGTCCTGACTTTC; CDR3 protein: CASSETQVSGANVLTF
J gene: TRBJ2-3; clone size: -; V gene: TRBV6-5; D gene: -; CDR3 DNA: TGTGCCAGCAGACTCTCGGATACGCAGTATTTT; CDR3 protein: CASRLSDTQYF
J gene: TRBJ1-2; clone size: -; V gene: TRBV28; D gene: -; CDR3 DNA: TGTGCCAGCAGTTTAAGTTTTCGGGGCTACACCTTC; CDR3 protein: CASSLSFRGYTF
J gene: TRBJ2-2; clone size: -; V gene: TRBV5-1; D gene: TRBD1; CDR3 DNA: TGCGCCAGCACCCCTGGGACAGGGGGTACCGGGGAGCTGTTTTTT; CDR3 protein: CASTPGTGGTGELFF
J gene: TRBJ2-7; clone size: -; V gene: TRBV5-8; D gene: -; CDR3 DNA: TGTGCCAGCAGGGGGGGATACGAGCAGTACTTC; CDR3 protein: CASRGGYEQYF
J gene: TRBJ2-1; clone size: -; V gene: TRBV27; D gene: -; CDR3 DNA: TGTGCCAGCAGTCAGTACAATGAGCAGTTCTTC; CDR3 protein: CASSQYNEQFF
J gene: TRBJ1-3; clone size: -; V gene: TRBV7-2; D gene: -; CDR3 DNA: TGTGCCAGCAGCCCGGGGCCTTTAGGCACTGGAAACACCATATATTTT; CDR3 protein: CASSPGPLGTGNTIYF
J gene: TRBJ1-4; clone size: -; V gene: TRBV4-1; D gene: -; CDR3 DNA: TGCGCCAGCAGCCAATCACAGGGAGTCACTTTCGAAAAACTGTTTTTT; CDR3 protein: CASSQSQGVTFEKLFF
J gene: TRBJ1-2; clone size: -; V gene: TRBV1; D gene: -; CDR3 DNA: TGCACCAGCAGCCAAGCCGGCCAAGGCAGGGTCGGTGGCTACACCTTC; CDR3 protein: CTSSQAGQGRVGGYTF
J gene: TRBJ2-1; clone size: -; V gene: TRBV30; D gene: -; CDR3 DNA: TGTGCCTGGAGTGTAGAGGGTACAGAGCAGTTCTTC; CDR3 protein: CAWSVEGTEQFF
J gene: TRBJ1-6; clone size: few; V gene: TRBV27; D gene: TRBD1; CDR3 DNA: TGTGCCAGCAGTTTATTCTTTGGGACAGGGGGATCACCCCTCCACTTT; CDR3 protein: CASSLFFGTGGSPLHF
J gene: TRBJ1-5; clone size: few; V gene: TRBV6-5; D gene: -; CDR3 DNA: TGTGCCAGCAGTTACCCCAGTCAGCCCCAGCATTTT; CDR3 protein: CASSYPSQPQHF
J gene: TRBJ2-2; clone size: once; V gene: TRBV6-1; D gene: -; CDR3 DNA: TGTGCCAGCAGCACACAGGGAGGTGACACCGGGGAGCTGTTTTTT; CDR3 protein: CASSTQGGDTGELFF
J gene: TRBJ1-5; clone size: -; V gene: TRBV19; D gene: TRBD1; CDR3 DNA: TGTGCCAGTAGTCCTCTGACCGGACAGGGAGGCTCGGATCGGCCCCAGCATTTT; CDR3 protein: CASSPLTGQGGSDRPQHF
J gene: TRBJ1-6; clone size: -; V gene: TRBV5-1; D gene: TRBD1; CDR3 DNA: TGCGCCAGCAGGGGGGACAGTTTGGGGCTTAATTCACCCCTCCACTTT; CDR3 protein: CASRGDSLGLNSPLHF
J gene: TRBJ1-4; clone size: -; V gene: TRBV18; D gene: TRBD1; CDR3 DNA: TGTGCCAGCTCACCCTCGGGACAGCCGAATGAAAAACTGTTTTTT; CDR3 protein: CASSPSGQPNEKLFF
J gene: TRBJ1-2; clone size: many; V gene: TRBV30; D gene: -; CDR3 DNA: TGTGCCTGGATCACCGGGACGGATGGCTACACCTTC; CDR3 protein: CAWITGTDGYTF
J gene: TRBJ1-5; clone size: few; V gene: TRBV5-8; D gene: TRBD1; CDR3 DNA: TGTGCCAGCAGCTTGGGATCGGGACAGGGATTCTGGAGCAATCAGCCCCAGCATTTT; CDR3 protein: CASSLGSGQGFWSNQPQHF
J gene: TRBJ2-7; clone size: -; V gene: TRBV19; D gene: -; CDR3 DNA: TGTGCCAGTAGTATTCGGGCCGGCGTGAGGGAGCAGTACTTC; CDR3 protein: CASSIRAGVREQYF
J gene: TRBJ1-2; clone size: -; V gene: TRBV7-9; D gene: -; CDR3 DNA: TGTGCCAGCAGCTTGGGGCAGGGCAGGAACTATGGCTACACCTTC; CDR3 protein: CASSLGQGRNYGYTF
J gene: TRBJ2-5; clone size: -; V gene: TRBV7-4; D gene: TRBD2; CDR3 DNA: TGTGCCAGCAGCCTACCGGGTGGCGGGACTATCCTACCGGAGACCCAGTACTTC; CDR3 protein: CASSLPGGGTILPETQYF
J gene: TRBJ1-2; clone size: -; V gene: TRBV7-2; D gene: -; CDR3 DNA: TGTGCCAGCAGCCCCCTTCTTCGAGGTGGCTACACCTTC; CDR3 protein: CASSPLLRGGYTF
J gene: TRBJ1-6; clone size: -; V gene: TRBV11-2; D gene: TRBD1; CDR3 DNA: TGTGCCAGCAGCCGCAGACAGGGGATATCACCCCTCCACTTT; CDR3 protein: CASSRRQGISPLHF
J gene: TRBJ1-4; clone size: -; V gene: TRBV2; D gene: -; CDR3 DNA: TGTGCCAGCAGTGCGGGGATCGTGAGGGTCGGGGAAAAACTGTTTTTT; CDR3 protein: CASSAGIVRVGEKLFF
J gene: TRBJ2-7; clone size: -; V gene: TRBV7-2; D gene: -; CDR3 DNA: TGTGCCAGCAGCTTAGGTCCGGGATCCGACGAGCAGTACTTC; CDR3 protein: CASSLGPGSDEQYF
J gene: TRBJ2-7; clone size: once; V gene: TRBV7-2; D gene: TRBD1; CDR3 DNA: TGTGCCAGCAGCCCAGGGGGCGAGCAGTACTTC; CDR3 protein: CASSPGGEQYF
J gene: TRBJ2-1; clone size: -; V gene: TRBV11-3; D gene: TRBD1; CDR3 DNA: TGTGCCAGCAGCTTAGGGACAGGGGGCGATGAGCAGTTCTTC; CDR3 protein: CASSLGTGGDEQFF
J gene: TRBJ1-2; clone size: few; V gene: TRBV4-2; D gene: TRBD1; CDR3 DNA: TGTGCCAGCAGTCAGGCGGGACAGGGAGCTAACTATGGCTACACCTTC; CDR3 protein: CASSQAGQGANYGYTF